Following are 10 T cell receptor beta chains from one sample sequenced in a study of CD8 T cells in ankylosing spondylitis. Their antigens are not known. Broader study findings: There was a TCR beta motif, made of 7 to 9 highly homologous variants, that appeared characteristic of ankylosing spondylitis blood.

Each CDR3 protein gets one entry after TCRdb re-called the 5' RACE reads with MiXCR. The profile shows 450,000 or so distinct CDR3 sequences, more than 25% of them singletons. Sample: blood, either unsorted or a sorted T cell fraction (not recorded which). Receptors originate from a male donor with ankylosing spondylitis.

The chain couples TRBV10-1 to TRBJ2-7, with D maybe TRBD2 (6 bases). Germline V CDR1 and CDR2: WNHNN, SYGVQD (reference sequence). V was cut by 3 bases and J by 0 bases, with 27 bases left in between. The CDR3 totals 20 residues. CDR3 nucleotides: TGCGCCAGCAGTGATTTAGGGCTGGCACCGTGGGACTTTAGCTCCTACGAGCAGTACGTC. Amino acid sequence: CASSDLGLAPWDFSSYEQYV.

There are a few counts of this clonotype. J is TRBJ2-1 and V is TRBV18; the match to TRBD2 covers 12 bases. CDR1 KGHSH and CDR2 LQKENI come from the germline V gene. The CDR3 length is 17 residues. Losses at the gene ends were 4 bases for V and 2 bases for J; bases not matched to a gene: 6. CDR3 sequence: CASSLLTSGSAYNEQFF. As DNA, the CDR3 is TGTGCCAGCTCACTTCTGACTAGCGGGAGTGCCTACAATGAGCAGTTCTTC.

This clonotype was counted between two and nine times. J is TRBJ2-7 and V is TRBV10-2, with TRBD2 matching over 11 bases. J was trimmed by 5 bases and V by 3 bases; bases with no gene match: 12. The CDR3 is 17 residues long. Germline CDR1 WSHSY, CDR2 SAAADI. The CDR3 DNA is TGCGCCAGCAGTGACCCTGCAACTAGCGGGAGATTGGACGAGCAGTACTTC. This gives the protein CASSDPATSGRLDEQYF.

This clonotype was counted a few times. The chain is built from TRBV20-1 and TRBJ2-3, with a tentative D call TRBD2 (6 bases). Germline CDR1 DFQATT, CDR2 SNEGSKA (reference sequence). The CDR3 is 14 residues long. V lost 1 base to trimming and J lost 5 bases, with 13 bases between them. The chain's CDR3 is CSARAPAGIDTQYF. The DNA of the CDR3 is TGCAGTGCTAGAGCCCCCGCGGGAATAGATACGCAGTATTTT.

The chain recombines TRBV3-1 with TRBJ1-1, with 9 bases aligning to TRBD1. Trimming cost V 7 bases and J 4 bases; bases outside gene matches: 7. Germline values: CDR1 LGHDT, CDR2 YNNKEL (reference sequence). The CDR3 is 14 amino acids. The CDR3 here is CASNHRGRSTEAFF. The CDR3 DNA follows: TGTGCCAGCAACCACAGGGGGCGAAGCACTGAAGCTTTCTTT. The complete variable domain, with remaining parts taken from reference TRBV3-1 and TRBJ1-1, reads DTAVSQTPKYLVTQMGNDKSIKCEQNLGHDTMYWYKQDSKKFLKIMFSYNNKELIINETVPNRFSPKSPDKAHLNLHINSLELGDSAVYFCASNHRGRSTEAFFGQGTRLTVV.

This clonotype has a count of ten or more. The CDR3 is CASSQPTQGIESETQYF. The CDR3 DNA is TGTGCCAGCAGCCAACCGACCCAGGGAATTGAGTCAGAGACCCAGTACTTC. This chain connects TRBV3-1 to TRBJ2-5; perhaps TRBD1 as D (5 bases). V dropped 2 bases and J dropped 4 bases, with 20 bases sitting between them. The CDR3 runs 17 residues. Per the germline V gene, CDR1 is LGHDT and CDR2 is YNNKEL (reference sequence).

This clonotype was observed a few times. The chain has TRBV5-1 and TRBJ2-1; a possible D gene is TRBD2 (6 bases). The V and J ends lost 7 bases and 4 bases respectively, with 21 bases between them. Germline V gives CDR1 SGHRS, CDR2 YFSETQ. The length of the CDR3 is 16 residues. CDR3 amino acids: CASASGWVGGYNEQFF. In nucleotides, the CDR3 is TGCGCCAGCGCAAGCGGGTGGGTCGGGGGATACAATGAGCAGTTCTTC.

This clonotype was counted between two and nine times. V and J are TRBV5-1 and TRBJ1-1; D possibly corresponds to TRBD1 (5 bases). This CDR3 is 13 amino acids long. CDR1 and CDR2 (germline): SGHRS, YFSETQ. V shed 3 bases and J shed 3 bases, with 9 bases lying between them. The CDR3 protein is CASSSLQDTEAFF. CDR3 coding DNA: TGCGCCAGCAGCTCCCTACAGGACACTGAAGCTTTCTTT. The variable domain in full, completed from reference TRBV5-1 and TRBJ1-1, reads KAGVTQTPRYLIKTRGQQVTLSCSPISGHRSVSWYQQTPGQGLQFLFEYFSETQRNKGNFPGRFSGRQFSNSRSEMNVSTLELGDSALYLCASSSLQDTEAFFGQGTRLTVV.

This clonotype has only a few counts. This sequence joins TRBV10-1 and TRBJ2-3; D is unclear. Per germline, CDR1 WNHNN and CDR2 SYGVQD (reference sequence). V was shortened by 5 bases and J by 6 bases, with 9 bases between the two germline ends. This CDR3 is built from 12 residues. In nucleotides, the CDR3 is TGCGCCAGCAGTCCGATGGGCGATACGCAGTATTTT. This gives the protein CASSPMGDTQYF.

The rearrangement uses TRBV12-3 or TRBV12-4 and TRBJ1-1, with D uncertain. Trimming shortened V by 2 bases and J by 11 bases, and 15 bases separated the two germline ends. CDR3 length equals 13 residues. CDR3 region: CASSLPPQTPAFF. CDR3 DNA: TGTGCCAGCAGTTTACCCCCCCAGACCCCGGCTTTCTTT.